These 25 T cell receptor beta chains originate from one sample sequenced in a study of T cell responses to AZD1222 COVID-19 vaccine. Sequencing used immunoSEQ multiplex PCR; TCRdb keeps in-frame clones, though not all of them. The data show over 150,000 clones, with 88% seen just once and roughly 5.5% held by the top ten. Sequencing used peripheral blood, obtained on day 0 of AZD1222 vaccination. The receptor set was obtained from an adult in good health.

The chain joins TRBV28 to TRBJ2-7; possibly TRBD2 for D (5 bases). Germline-derived CDR1 and CDR2 are MDHEN and SYDVKM. The germline V and J ends were trimmed by 8 bases and 7 bases, with 15 bases remaining between them. The length of the CDR3 is 12 residues. CDR3 in DNA: TGTGCCAGCTCCGACGGCCGGAGGGAGCAGTACTTC. Translation: CASSDGRREQYF.

This chain uses TRBV20-1 with TRBJ2-1, with TRBD2 as a possible D gene (6 bases). The CDR3 length is 15 residues. Germline V gene lookup returns CDR1 DFQATT and CDR2 SNEGSKA (reference sequence). Between the trimmed V and J ends, which lost 3 bases and 3 bases, there was a span of 15 bases. The CDR3 loop reads CSASSPSASYNEQFF. The CDR3 coding sequence is TGCAGTGCTAGTTCCCCTAGCGCTAGCTACAATGAGCAGTTCTTC.

V usage is TRBV7-2 and J usage is TRBJ2-7, with 7 positions matching TRBD2. CDR1 and CDR2 (germline): SGHTA, FQGNSA. The J segment lost 5 bases and the V segment lost 4 bases, leaving 8 bases of the junction unmatched. This CDR3 has 14 residues. CDR3: CASSSAGTMNEQYF. CDR3 nucleotide sequence: TGTGCCAGCAGCTCAGCCGGGACTATGAACGAGCAGTACTTC.

This clone was seen just once. The chain combines TRBV21-1 with TRBJ1-3. TRBV21-1 is tagged as a pseudogene. The CDR3 is 17 residues long. CDR3 amino acids: CASSKETTDGSGNTIYF. CDR3 sequence (DNA): TGTGCCAGCAGCAAGGAGACGACTGACGGCTCTGGAAACACCATATATTTT.

The V call is TRBV30, the J call TRBJ1-5; D ambiguous. CDR1 and CDR2 from the germline V gene are GTSNPN and SVGIG (reference sequence). The CDR3 totals 13 residues. Trimming took off 4 bases at V and 3 bases at J, with 10 bases between the two ends. This CDR3 is CAWNGQTNQPQHF. DNA of the CDR3: TGTGCCTGGAACGGGCAGACCAATCAGCCCCAGCATTTT.

The gene calls are TRBV5-6 and TRBJ2-7; D unresolved. The CDR3 loop spans 15 amino acids. With 0 bases removed from V and 1 base from J, the gap between germline ends came to 11 bases. Germline V gives CDR1 SGHDT, CDR2 YYEEEE. The CDR3 spells CASSLGSWGSYEQYF. As DNA, the CDR3 is TGTGCCAGCAGCTTGGGCTCCTGGGGTTCCTACGAGCAGTACTTC.

The rearrangement links TRBV29-1 to TRBJ1-1; no clear D. This CDR3 contains 14 residues. Trimming cost V 7 bases and J 3 bases, with 18 bases left between them. CDR1 SQVTM and CDR2 ANQGSEA come from the germline V gene. CDR3 sequence reads: CSAAVGREYTEAFF. CDR3 in DNA: TGCAGCGCTGCGGTAGGTAGGGAATACACTGAAGCTTTCTTT.

This clone was seen a handful of times. Other DNA sequences within the sample encode an identical CDR3. This sequence joins TRBV5-1 and TRBJ2-3, with 7 bases matching TRBD2. Germline V gene sequence: CDR1 SGHRS, CDR2 YFSETQ. Trimming cost V 1 base and J 3 bases; bases outside gene matches: 5. This CDR3 spans 15 amino acids. In nucleotides, the CDR3 is TGCGCCAGCAGCTTGCGGGGACTATCAACAGATACGCAGTATTTT. Translating it yields CASSLRGLSTDTQYF.

This clone was picked up one time. This rearrangement joins TRBV28 to TRBJ2-7, with 8 nucleotides matching TRBD2. From germline, CDR1 is MDHEN and CDR2 SYDVKM. The CDR3 totals 15 residues. The J segment lost 6 bases and the V segment lost 4 bases, leaving 11 bases of the junction unmatched. This CDR3 reads CASSWGRRLALEQYF. The CDR3 DNA reads as TGTGCCAGCAGTTGGGGTAGAAGACTAGCGCTCGAGCAGTACTTC.

The chain combines TRBV2 with TRBJ1-1; no reliable D call. V was cut by 7 bases and J by 7 bases, with 19 bases left in between. Germline V gene data show CDR1 as SNHLY and CDR2 as FYNNEI. The CDR3 has 14 amino acids. The DNA of the CDR3 is TGTGCCAGCACTCCCCGCCGGGGAAGTGATGAAGCTTTCTTT. Residues: CASTPRRGSDEAFF.

The rearrangement uses TRBV28 and TRBJ1-3; the D is unclear. V dropped 2 bases and J dropped 9 bases, with 11 bases sitting between them. Germline V lookup: CDR1 MDHEN, CDR2 SYDVKM. The CDR3 runs 13 residues. CDR3 DNA: TGTGCCAGCAGTTTAATCCGTCTGAGCACCATATATTTT. This gives the protein CASSLIRLSTIYF.

V and J are TRBV15 and TRBJ1-5; possibly TRBD1 for D (5 bases). V lost 8 bases and J 7 bases, leaving 18 bases between the germline ends. The germline gives CDR1 LNHNV, CDR2 YYDKDF (reference sequence). The CDR3 contains 14 residues. The CDR3 loop reads CATEGGRGRQPQHF. The CDR3 nucleotides are TGTGCCACCGAGGGTGGAAGGGGTAGACAGCCCCAGCATTTT.

This clone came up once. The gene calls are TRBV15 and TRBJ1-6; D is unclear. CDR3 size: 15 residues. V was pared by 1 base and J by 7 bases, with 11 bases between. Germline loops: CDR1 LNHNV, CDR2 YYDKDF (reference sequence). CDR3 sequence: CATSRAALVNSPLHF. For the CDR3, the DNA is TGTGCCACCAGCAGAGCGGCACTAGTAAATTCACCCCTCCACTTT.

The chain couples TRBV29-1 to TRBJ2-7; the match to TRBD2 covers 11 bases. The CDR3 contains 15 residues. Germline V gene data show CDR1 as SQVTM and CDR2 as ANQGSEA. Unmatched junction bases numbered 12, after V lost 5 bases and J lost 6 bases. The chain's CDR3 is CSVINPGLADGEQYF. CDR3 coding DNA: TGCAGCGTTATTAACCCGGGACTAGCGGATGGCGAGCAGTACTTC.

This sequence joins TRBV30 and TRBJ1-1; TRBD1 might be the D (5 bases). V lost 2 bases and J 0 bases, leaving 22 bases between the germline ends. CDR3 length: 18 amino acids. From germline, CDR1 is GTSNPN and CDR2 SVGIG (reference sequence). The CDR3 nucleotides are TGTGCCTGGAGTAAGAGGAGTGTGGATCAACAGGTGAACACTGAAGCTTTCTTT. Translated: CAWSKRSVDQQVNTEAFF.

V and J are TRBV28 and TRBJ1-2, with a weak D call TRBD1 (5 bases). Trimming pared 4 bases from V and 3 bases from J, leaving 18 bases between. Germline CDR1 MDHEN, CDR2 SYDVKM. The CDR3 is made up of 16 amino acids. The CDR3 DNA follows: TGTGCCAGCAGTTCCCCTCTGGGGACTTCAGACTATGGCTACACCTTC. The encoded protein is CASSSPLGTSDYGYTF.

This clone has just a few counts. V is TRBV30 and J is TRBJ1-4; no firm D call. V was pared by 0 bases and J by 8 bases, with 7 bases between. From germline, CDR1 is GTSNPN and CDR2 SVGIG (reference sequence). This CDR3 is 12 amino acids long. Here the CDR3 reads CAWSVGNEKLFF. In DNA form, the CDR3 reads TGTGCCTGGAGTGTTGGGAACGAAAAACTGTTTTTT.

This chain joins TRBV3-1 (or the pseudogene TRBV3-2) and TRBJ1-2; D unclear. This CDR3 region has 17 residues. The V and J ends lost 4 bases and 0 bases respectively, with 18 bases between them. Germline V gives CDR1 LGHDT, CDR2 YNNKEL (reference sequence). CDR3 DNA sequence: TGTGCCAGCAGCCCTCAATCCGCCGGGTACTCTAACTATGGCTACACCTTC. This gives the protein CASSPQSAGYSNYGYTF.

DNA for the CDR3: TGTGCCAGCAGTGACGGGACAGGGGACTACGAGCAGTACTTC. This encodes CASSDGTGDYEQYF. V and J are TRBV6-6 and TRBJ2-7; TRBD1 agrees at 10 bases. The CDR3 loop spans 14 amino acids. J lost 3 bases, V lost 5 bases, and 4 bases had no gene match. The germline CDR1 and CDR2 sequences are MNHNY and SVGAGI (reference sequence).

This clone was found a few times. The junction shows a germline mismatch at one end, possibly a read error. The chain links TRBV6-6 to TRBJ1-6, with D possibly being TRBD1 (6 bases). There are 12 residues in the CDR3. Germline CDR1 and CDR2: MNHNY and SVGAGI (reference sequence). CDR3: CASTESRDTLDF. In nucleotides, the CDR3 is TGTGCCAGCACCGAATCCCGGGACACCCTTGACTTT.

The chain uses TRBV13 and TRBJ1-3; D not certain. V lost 5 bases and J lost 2, with 13 bases in between. The CDR3 covers 15 residues. Germline V gene lookup returns CDR1 PRHDT and CDR2 FYEKMQ (reference sequence). Written as DNA, the CDR3 is TGTGCCAGCAGCCCTCCGGGTCAGACTGGAAACACCATATATTTT. This sequence encodes CASSPPGQTGNTIYF.

This chain links TRBV6-5 with TRBJ1-4; the D is unclear. Germline V gene sequence: CDR1 MNHEY, CDR2 SVGAGI. CDR3 size: 13 residues. The V and J ends lost 6 bases and 8 bases respectively, with 13 bases between them. DNA for the CDR3: TGTGCCAGCAGAGGACGGCACGGGGAAAAACTGTTTTTT. This encodes CASRGRHGEKLFF.

The rearrangement links TRBV4-2 to TRBJ2-2; 13 bases fit TRBD2. Germline trimming cut 4 bases from V and 0 bases from J; bases unmatched to any gene: 2. CDR1 LGHNA and CDR2 YNFKEQ come from the germline V gene. The CDR3 runs 17 residues. CDR3 nucleotide sequence: TGTGCCAGCAGCCCTGGACTAGCGGGAGCGAACACCGGGGAGCTGTTTTTT. It specifies CASSPGLAGANTGELFF.

This clone was found once. The chain couples TRBV30 to TRBJ1-3; possibly TRBD1 for D (6 bases). The CDR3 length is 17 residues. The germline V gene has CDR1 GTSNPN and CDR2 SVGIG (reference sequence). V gave up 0 bases and J gave up 4 bases, with 19 bases separating them. The chain's CDR3 is CAWSVPPGGRSGNTIYF. In DNA, the CDR3 is TGTGCCTGGAGTGTACCCCCCGGGGGGCGGTCGGGAAACACCATATATTTT.

This chain links TRBV6-2 or TRBV6-3 with TRBJ2-1; 9 bases are shared with TRBD2. V was clipped by 0 bases and J by 8 bases; unmatched bases: 5. The germline gives CDR1 MNHEY, CDR2 SVGEGT. This CDR3 is 15 amino acids long. The chain's CDR3 is CASSYSSGSVYEQFF. CDR3 in DNA: TGTGCCAGCAGTTACTCTAGCGGGAGCGTCTATGAGCAGTTCTTC.